The 8 T cell receptor beta chains presented below share a single source sample, sequenced in a study of blood T cell repertoires in COVID-19. The table came from immunoSEQ multiplex PCR; TCRdb's copy has only in-frame clones and leaves some out. The table shows about 250,000 clones, with roughly 82% occurring only once. Sequencing input: peripheral blood. The receptors originated from an elderly woman with COVID-19, enrolled during active disease.

This chain links TRBV11-3 with TRBJ2-5; D ambiguous. Germline-derived CDR1 and CDR2 are SGHNT and YENEEA. V lost 5 bases to trimming and J lost 2 bases, with 12 bases between them. This CDR3 contains 14 residues. The CDR3 loop reads CASSPAYSQETQYF. The CDR3 nucleotides read TGTGCCAGCAGCCCCGCCTATTCACAAGAGACCCAGTACTTC.

The chain carries TRBV19 and TRBJ1-5, with 7 nucleotides matching TRBD1. The ends lost 5 bases at V and 6 bases at J; junction bases unmatched: 7. The germline V gene encodes CDR1 LNHDA and CDR2 SQIVND (reference sequence). The CDR3 is 14 amino acids. The CDR3: CASSVTGIVQPQHF. CDR3 nucleotide sequence: TGTGCCAGTAGTGTGACAGGGATTGTTCAGCCCCAGCATTTT.

This chain uses TRBV11-2 with TRBJ2-7; 7 bases match TRBD1. The CDR3 runs to 14 residues. Germline CDR1 SGHAT, CDR2 FQNNGV. V lost 5 bases and J lost 6; bases outside the gene matches: 10. CDR3 residues: CASSVSDRSPEQYV. Written as DNA, the CDR3 is TGTGCCAGCAGCGTCTCGGACAGGTCTCCCGAGCAGTACGTC.

This clone was recorded a few times. The V gene is TRBV30, the J gene TRBJ1-1; 8 bases align to TRBD1. This CDR3 is 13 amino acids long. The germline V gene encodes CDR1 GTSNPN and CDR2 SVGIG (reference sequence). J was trimmed by 8 bases and V by 5 bases; bases with no gene match: 10. CDR3 residues: CAWGTGLTSEAFF. CDR3 DNA sequence: TGTGCCTGGGGGACAGGCCTGACCTCGGAAGCTTTCTTT.

The V gene is TRBV11-3, the J gene TRBJ1-6; 9 bases fit TRBD1. In germline, CDR1 is SGHNT, CDR2 YENEEA. The CDR3 is 20 residues long. Germline trimming cut 5 bases from V and 6 bases from J; bases unmatched to any gene: 20. The CDR3 sequence: CASSPRPGQGGFLSNSPLHF. CDR3 DNA: TGTGCCAGCAGCCCGCGACCGGGACAGGGTGGCTTTCTGTCTAATTCACCCCTCCACTTT.

V gene TRBV2 combines with J gene TRBJ2-2; D not resolved. V lost 7 bases and J 3 bases, leaving 12 bases between the germline ends. The CDR3 is 14 amino acids. The germline V gene has CDR1 SNHLY and CDR2 FYNNEI. CDR3 DNA sequence: TGTGCCAGCAAAGCGTACATCGACACCGGGGAGCTGTTTTTT. Translation gives CASKAYIDTGELFF.

The chain carries TRBV30 and TRBJ2-3, with D maybe TRBD1 (5 bases). The V gene's germline CDR1 is GTSNPN and CDR2 SVGIG (reference sequence). This CDR3 contains 14 residues. V lost 3 bases to trimming and J lost 2 bases, with 12 bases between them. The CDR3 spells CAWRRQGNTDTQYF. For the CDR3, the DNA is TGTGCCTGGAGACGGCAGGGAAACACAGATACGCAGTATTTT.

This clone has only one observation. This chain uses TRBV10-1 with TRBJ1-6, with TRBD1 identical over 11 bases. Unmatched junction bases numbered 3, after V lost 2 bases and J lost 9 bases. This CDR3 spans 15 amino acids. CDR1 WNHNN and CDR2 SYGVQD come from the germline V gene (reference sequence). Written as DNA, the CDR3 is TGCGCCAGCAGTGAGAGGGGGACAGGGGGTTCACCCCTCCACTTT. This translates into CASSERGTGGSPLHF.